This entry lists 10 T cell receptor beta chains sequenced from one sample in a study of blood T cells in healthy people across ages. The authors ran a second PCR of roughly 6 to 12 cycles using a sample-barcoded 5' primer and a J-beta primer mix. In TCRdb, the 5' RACE reads were re-called with MiXCR into one record per CDR3 protein. The sample has some 900,000 distinct CDR3 sequences; around 48% are singletons. Sequences were obtained from blood. The source is a man younger than 45 in good health.

The rearrangement joins TRBV9 to TRBJ1-2, with D possibly TRBD1 on 5 matching bases. CDR1 and CDR2 (germline): SGDLS, YYNGEE. V was pared by 0 bases and J by 6 bases, with 15 bases between. This CDR3 region has 15 residues. CDR3 sequence: CASSVVSGASNGYTF. CDR3 nucleotide sequence: TGTGCCAGCAGCGTAGTTAGCGGGGCGAGTAATGGCTACACCTTC.

The chain links TRBV20-1 to TRBJ1-5, with no clear D. This CDR3 contains 14 residues. Deletions cut 1 base from V and 3 bases from J, with 10 bases between. CDR1 is DFQATT, CDR2 SNEGSKA, per germline (reference sequence). Here the CDR3 reads CSARVGQYNQPQHF. Here the CDR3 DNA reads TGCAGTGCTAGAGTAGGGCAGTACAATCAGCCCCAGCATTTT.

Comment on this clonotype: The CDR3 carries no conserved terminal phenylalanine or tryptophan, so it likely arises from a read error. The chain carries TRBV5-1 and TRBJ1-6; D might be TRBD1 (5 bases). Germline values: CDR1 SGHRS, CDR2 YFSETQ. V dropped 4 bases and J dropped 7 bases, with 15 bases sitting between them. The CDR3 runs to 15 residues. The CDR3 here is CASSGGGTSNSPLHV. For the CDR3, the DNA is TGCGCCAGCAGCGGCGGGGGGACGTCCAATTCACCCCTCCACGTT.

This clonotype was counted a few times. This sequence joins TRBV5-1 and TRBJ2-5, with D possibly matching TRBD2 (5 bases). The V gene's germline CDR1 is SGHRS and CDR2 YFSETQ. This CDR3 is 16 amino acids long. The germline V and J ends were trimmed by 4 bases and 1 base, with 17 bases remaining between them. CDR3 protein: CASSHPNEGIQETQYF. The CDR3 nucleotides read TGCGCCAGCAGCCACCCCAATGAGGGTATCCAAGAGACCCAGTACTTC.

The chain employs TRBV20-1 and TRBJ2-5, with TRBD2 as a possible D gene (6 bases). The last part of the DNA fits TRBJ2-7 better; the J call may be wrong. Germline V gene sequence: CDR1 DFQATT, CDR2 SNEGSKA (reference sequence). The CDR3 length is 14 residues. CDR3 in DNA: TGCAGTGCTGAGGAGGGACTTTGGAGTATCGAGCAGTACTTC. Residues: CSAEEGLWSIEQYF.

The chain joins TRBV12-3 or TRBV12-4 to TRBJ1-5; D is ambiguous. CDR3 size: 17 residues. V lost 3 bases and J lost 2, with 17 bases in between. The DNA of the CDR3 is TGTGCCAGCAGTTTTTTCGCGTGGAGGGAGGGCAATCAGCCCCAGCATTTT. Its translation: CASSFFAWREGNQPQHF.

The gene calls are TRBV12-3 or TRBV12-4 and TRBJ2-5, with a weak D call TRBD2 (7 bases). Trimming stripped 0 bases from V and 5 bases from J, with 16 bases between. This CDR3 has 16 residues. CDR3 coding DNA: TGTGCCAGCAGTTTAGCGGGGGGGCCAGCGTCCGAGACCCAGTACTTC. This gives the protein CASSLAGGPASETQYF.

The chain links TRBV7-9 to TRBJ2-3; D possibly corresponds to TRBD1 (9 bases). Germline values: CDR1 SEHNR, CDR2 FQNEAQ (reference sequence). V was clipped by 9 bases and J by 3 bases, with 19 bases between them. The CDR3 has 15 residues. CDR3 loop: CASSGTGTGTDTQYF. CDR3 DNA sequence: TGTGCCAGTAGCGGGACCGGGACAGGGACAGATACGCAGTATTTT.

J is TRBJ1-4 and V is TRBV6-5; the D gene is possibly TRBD1 (6 bases). The CDR3 loop spans 14 amino acids. Germline lookup yields CDR1 MNHEY and CDR2 SVGAGI. With 6 bases removed from V and 8 bases from J, the gap between germline ends came to 16 bases. The CDR3 reads CASRLRGGREKLFF. The CDR3 nucleotides are TGTGCCAGCAGGCTCAGGGGTGGACGGGAAAAACTGTTTTTT.

This sequence joins TRBV5-4 and TRBJ2-5, with 15 bases matching TRBD2. The CDR3 has 15 residues. Germline loops: CDR1 SGHNT, CDR2 YYREEE (reference sequence). Trimming at V came to 0 bases and at J to 7 bases, leaving 1 base not matched to a gene. The CDR3 sequence is CASSLGTSGGVTQYF. In nucleotides, the CDR3 is TGTGCCAGCAGCTTGGGGACTAGCGGGGGGGTGACCCAGTACTTC.